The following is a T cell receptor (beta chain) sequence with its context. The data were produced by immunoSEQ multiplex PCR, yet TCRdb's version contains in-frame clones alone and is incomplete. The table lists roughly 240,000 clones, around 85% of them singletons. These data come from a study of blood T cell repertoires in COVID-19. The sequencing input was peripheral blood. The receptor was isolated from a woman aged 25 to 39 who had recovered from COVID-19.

The CDR3 spells CASSATGTSAGNEQFF. In DNA form, the CDR3 reads TGTGCCAGTAGTGCCACCGGGACTAGCGCGGGGAATGAGCAGTTCTTC. The rearrangement links TRBV19 to TRBJ2-1; 10 bases agree with TRBD2. Germline CDR1 and CDR2: LNHDA and SQIVND (reference sequence). With V trimmed by 5 bases and J by 7 bases, 11 bases remained unmatched. The CDR3 is 16 residues long. Full variable domain (rest looked up from reference TRBV19 and TRBJ2-1): DGGITQSPKYLFRKEGQNVTLSCEQNLNHDAMYWYRQDPGQGLRLIYYSQIVNDFQKGDIAEGYSVSREKKESFPLTVTSAQKNPTAFYLCASSATGTSAGNEQFFGPGTRLTVL.